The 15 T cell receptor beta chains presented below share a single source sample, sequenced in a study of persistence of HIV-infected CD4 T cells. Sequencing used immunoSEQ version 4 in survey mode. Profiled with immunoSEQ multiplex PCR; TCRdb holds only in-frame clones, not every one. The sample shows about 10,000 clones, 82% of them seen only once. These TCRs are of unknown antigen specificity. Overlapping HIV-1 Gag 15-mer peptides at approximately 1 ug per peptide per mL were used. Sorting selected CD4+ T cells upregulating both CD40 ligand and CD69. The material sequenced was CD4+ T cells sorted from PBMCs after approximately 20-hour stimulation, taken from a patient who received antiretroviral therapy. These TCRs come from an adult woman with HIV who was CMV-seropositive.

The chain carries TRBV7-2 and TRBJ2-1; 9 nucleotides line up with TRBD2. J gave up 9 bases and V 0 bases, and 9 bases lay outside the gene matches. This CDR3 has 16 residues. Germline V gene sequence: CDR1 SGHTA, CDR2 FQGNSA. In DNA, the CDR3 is TGTGCCAGCAGCTTAGCTGGCGGCGGGGGGGCCGGTGAGCAGTTCTTC. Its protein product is CASSLAGGGGAGEQFF.

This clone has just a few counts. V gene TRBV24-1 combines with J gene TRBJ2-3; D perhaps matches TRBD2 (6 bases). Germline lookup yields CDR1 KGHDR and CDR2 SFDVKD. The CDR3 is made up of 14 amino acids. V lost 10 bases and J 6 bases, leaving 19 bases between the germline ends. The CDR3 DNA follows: TGTGCCACAAGTCGAACAGGACGGGGGGATACGCAGTATTTT. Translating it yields CATSRTGRGDTQYF.

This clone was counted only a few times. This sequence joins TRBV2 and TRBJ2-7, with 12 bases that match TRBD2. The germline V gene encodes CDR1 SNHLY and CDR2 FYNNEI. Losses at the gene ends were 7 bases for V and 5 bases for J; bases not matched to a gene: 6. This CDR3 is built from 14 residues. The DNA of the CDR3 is TGTGCCAGCACCGACACTAGCGGGGGGCACGAGCAGTACTTC. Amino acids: CASTDTSGGHEQYF.

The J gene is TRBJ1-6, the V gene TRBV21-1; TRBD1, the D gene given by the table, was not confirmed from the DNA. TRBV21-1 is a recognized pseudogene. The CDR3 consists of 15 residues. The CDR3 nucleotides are TGTGCCAGCAGCAACGTTGGCAGGGAAAGGTCACCCCTCCACTTT. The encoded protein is CASSNVGRERSPLHF.

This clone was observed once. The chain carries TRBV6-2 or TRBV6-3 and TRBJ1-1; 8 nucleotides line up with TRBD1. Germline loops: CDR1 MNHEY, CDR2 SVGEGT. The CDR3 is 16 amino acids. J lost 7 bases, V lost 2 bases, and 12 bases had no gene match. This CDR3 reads CASSYPQGARPDEAFF. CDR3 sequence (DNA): TGTGCCAGCAGTTACCCCCAGGGGGCTAGGCCCGATGAAGCTTTCTTT.

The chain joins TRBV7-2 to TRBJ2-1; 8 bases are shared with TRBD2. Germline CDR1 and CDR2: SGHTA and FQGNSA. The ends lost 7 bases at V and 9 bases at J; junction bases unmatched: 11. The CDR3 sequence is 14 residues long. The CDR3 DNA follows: TGTGCCAGCAAATCCGGGACTAGTAGGGGTGAGCAGTTCTTC. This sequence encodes CASKSGTSRGEQFF.

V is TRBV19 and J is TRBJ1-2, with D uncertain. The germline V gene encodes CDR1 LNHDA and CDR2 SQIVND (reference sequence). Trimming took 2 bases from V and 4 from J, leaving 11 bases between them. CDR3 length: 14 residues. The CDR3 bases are TGTGCCAGTAGTATATCGGTTGTGGGCTATGGCTACACCTTC. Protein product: CASSISVVGYGYTF.

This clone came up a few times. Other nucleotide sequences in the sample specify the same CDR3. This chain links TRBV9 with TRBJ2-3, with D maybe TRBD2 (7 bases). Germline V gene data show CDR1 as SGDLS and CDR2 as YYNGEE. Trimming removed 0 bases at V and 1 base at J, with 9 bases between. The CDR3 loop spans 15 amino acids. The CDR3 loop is CASSVAGGRTDTQYF. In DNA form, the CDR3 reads TGTGCCAGCAGCGTAGCGGGGGGCCGCACAGATACGCAGTATTTT.

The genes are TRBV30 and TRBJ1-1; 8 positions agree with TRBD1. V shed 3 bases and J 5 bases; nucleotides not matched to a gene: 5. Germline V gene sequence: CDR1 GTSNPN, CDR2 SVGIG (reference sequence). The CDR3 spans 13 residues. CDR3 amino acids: CAWRTDRDTEAFF. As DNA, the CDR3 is TGTGCCTGGAGGACGGACAGGGATACTGAAGCTTTCTTT.

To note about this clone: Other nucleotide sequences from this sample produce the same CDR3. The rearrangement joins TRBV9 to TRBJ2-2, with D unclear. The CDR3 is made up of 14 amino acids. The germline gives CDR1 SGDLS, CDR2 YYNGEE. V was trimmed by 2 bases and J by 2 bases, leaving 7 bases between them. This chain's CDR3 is CASSVYGNTGELFF. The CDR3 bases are TGTGCCAGCAGCGTCTATGGTAACACCGGGGAGCTGTTTTTT. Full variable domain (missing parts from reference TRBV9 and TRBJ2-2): DSGVTQTPKHLITATGQRVTLRCSPRSGDLSVYWYQQSLDQGLQFLIQYYNGEERAKGNILERFSAQQFPDLHSELNLSSLELGDSALYFCASSVYGNTGELFFGEGSRLTVL.

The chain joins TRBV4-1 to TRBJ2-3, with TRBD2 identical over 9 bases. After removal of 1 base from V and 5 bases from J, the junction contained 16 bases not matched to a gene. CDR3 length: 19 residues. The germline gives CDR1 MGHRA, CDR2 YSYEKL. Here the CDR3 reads CASSQALSLGGRAQDTQYF. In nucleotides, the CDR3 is TGCGCCAGCAGCCAAGCACTTTCCCTAGGCGGGAGGGCCCAAGATACGCAGTATTTT.

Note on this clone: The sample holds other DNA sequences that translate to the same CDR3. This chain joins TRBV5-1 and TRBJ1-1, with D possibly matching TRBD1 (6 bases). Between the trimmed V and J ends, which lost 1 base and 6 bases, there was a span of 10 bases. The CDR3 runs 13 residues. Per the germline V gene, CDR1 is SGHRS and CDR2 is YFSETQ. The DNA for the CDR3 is TGCGCCAGCAGCTTGCAAGGGGGGCCTGAAGCTTTCTTT. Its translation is CASSLQGGPEAFF.

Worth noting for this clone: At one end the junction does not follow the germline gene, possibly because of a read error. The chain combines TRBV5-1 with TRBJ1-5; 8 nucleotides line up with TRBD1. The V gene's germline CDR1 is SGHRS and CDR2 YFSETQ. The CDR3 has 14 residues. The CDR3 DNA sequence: TGCGCCAGCAGCTTAGGACAGGGCAATGAGCCCCAGCATTTT. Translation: CASSLGQGNEPQHF. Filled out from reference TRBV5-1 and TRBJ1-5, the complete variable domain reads KAGVTQTPRYLIKTRGQQVTLSCSPISGHRSVSWYQQTPGQGLQFLFEYFSETQRNKGNFPGRFSGRQFSNSRSEMNVSTLELGDSALYLCASSLGQGNEPQHFGDGTRLSIL.

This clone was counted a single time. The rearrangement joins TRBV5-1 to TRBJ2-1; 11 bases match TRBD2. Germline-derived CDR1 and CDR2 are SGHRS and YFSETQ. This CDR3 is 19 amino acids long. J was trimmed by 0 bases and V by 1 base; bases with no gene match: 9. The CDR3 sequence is CASSLRGTSGISSYNEQFF. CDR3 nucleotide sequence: TGCGCCAGCAGCTTGAGGGGGACTAGCGGAATTAGCTCCTACAATGAGCAGTTCTTC.

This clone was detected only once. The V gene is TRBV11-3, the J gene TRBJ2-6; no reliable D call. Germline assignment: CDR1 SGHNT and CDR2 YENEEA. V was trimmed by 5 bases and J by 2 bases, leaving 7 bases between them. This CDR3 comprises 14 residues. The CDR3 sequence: CASSMMTGANVLTF. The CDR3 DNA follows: TGTGCCAGCAGCATGATGACTGGGGCCAACGTCCTGACTTTC. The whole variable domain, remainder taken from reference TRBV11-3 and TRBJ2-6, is EAGVVQSPRYKIIEKKQPVAFWCNPISGHNTLYWYLQNLGQGPELLIRYENEEAVDDSQLPKDRFSAERLKGVDSTLKIQPAELGDSAVYLCASSMMTGANVLTFGAGSRLTVL.